The source of this TCR beta chain is a study of control samples from healthy donors and cancer patients. The V gene's germline CDR1 is DFQATT and CDR2 SNEGSKA (reference sequence). Trimming stripped 7 bases from V and 0 bases from J, with 6 bases between. CDR3 size: 11 residues. Produced via immunoSEQ multiplex PCR; TCRdb's table is partial and in-frame only. The sample has 150,000 to 200,000 clones, about 90% seen once. What was sequenced was blood. The sequence came from a woman aged 40 to 50 in good health. The chain uses TRBV20-1 and TRBJ2-5; the D is unclear. The CDR3 nucleotides read TGCAGTGTCTGGTACCAAGAGACCCAGTACTTC. Translation: CSVWYQETQYF.